The entry below describes one TCR beta chain. Its specificity is not known. Sequencing used immunoSEQ multiplex PCR; TCRdb keeps in-frame clones, though not all of them. Of 75,000 to 80,000 clones in the sample, about nine tenths were seen once. The data derive from a study of T cell responses to AZD1222 COVID-19 vaccine. Study outcomes and limitations: Spike-specific TCR breadth and depth were elevated following two AZD1222 doses. Researchers took repertoire samples only after the peak T cell response had come.

The CDR3 consists of 13 residues. Germline CDR1 is SGHNT and CDR2 is YYREEE (reference sequence). The ends lost 4 bases at V and 2 bases at J; junction bases unmatched: 2. This sequence originates from an adult who received the AZD1222 COVID-19 vaccine. This sequence joins TRBV5-4 and TRBJ1-2, with TRBD1 identical over 7 bases. The specimen was peripheral blood, collected 28 days after the second AZD1222 dose. CDR3: CASSRTGNYGYTF. The CDR3 DNA follows: TGTGCCAGCAGCCGGACAGGAAACTATGGCTACACCTTC.